This record covers a single T cell receptor beta chain. The record originates from a study of blood T cell repertoires in COVID-19. Study at large: Some COVID-19 samples were acute and others convalescent; all came from the United States, Italy and Spain. T cells, B-cell-depleted T cells, or PBMCs supplied cDNA or gDNA.

Germline values: CDR1 MNHEY, CDR2 SVGAGI. CDR3 size: 14 residues. Trimming took 2 bases from V and 1 from J, leaving 9 bases between them. Study processing details: Amplification of reference gene primers provided the estimated nucleated cell counts. The protocol was immunoSEQ multiplex PCR, while the TCRdb copy is restricted to in-frame clones and leaves out a portion. Clone size and V and J calls were adopted from that table, with D and trimming inferred from the DNA. The data show about 270,000 clones, with around 86% seen just once and approximately 10% held by the top ten. Sequencing input: peripheral blood. The TCR sequence derives from a man aged 40-50 years with active or convalescent COVID-19. The chain links TRBV6-5 to TRBJ2-7, with D uncertain. CDR3 protein: CASSYEARSYEQYF. For the CDR3, the DNA is TGTGCCAGCAGTTACGAAGCGCGGTCCTACGAGCAGTACTTC.